This T cell receptor beta chain was recovered during a study of T cells after yellow fever vaccination. This clonotype was seen repeatedly, ten times or more. Antigen: not known. Study results and limitations: FACS-sorted repertoires could harbor abundant contaminating bulk-population clonotypes. Clones from primary vaccination mostly reappeared after the booster (roughly 97% CD4, about 85% CD8). The secondary response was weaker but peaked faster, day 5 versus 15.

Trimming removed 6 bases at V and 2 bases at J, with 13 bases between. This CDR3 has 14 residues. In making TCR cDNA, 5'RACE template switching added a universal primer site and UMIs to it. A single record per CDR3 protein comes from TCRdb applying MiXCR to the 5' RACE reads. The profile shows about 340,000 distinct CDR3 sequences, 4% of them singletons. This clonotype was sampled from a man between 18 and 35 years old who received the YFV17D yellow fever vaccine. This material consisted of PBMCs, taken 5 days after the yellow fever booster vaccination. The chain employs TRBV12-3 or TRBV12-4 and TRBJ1-1; D is perhaps TRBD1 (6 bases). The CDR3: CASRYGGLNTEAFF. In DNA, the CDR3 is TGTGCCAGCAGGTATGGGGGGCTTAACACTGAAGCTTTCTTT.